This T cell receptor beta chain was sequenced during a study of shared clonotypes between healthy human individuals. Study-wide context: Each donor's CD8 memory used one plate, CD8 naive two, each CD4 subset three.

Points on this clone: The antigen remains unidentified.

The study, taken as a whole, reports: Relative to clonotypes present in all four donors, those not shared had lower generation probabilities.

CD45RO-negative cells were positively selected for CCR7, leaving out terminally differentiated effector memory CD45RA+ cells. Produced via immunoSEQ multiplex PCR; TCRdb's table is partial and in-frame only. Of about 2.2 million clones listed, roughly 91% are singletons. Sequenced input: naive CD8+ T cells from PBMCs. The origin of this receptor is a man younger than 30 in good health. Some clones in this sample may be carry-over from other donors' samples.

In DNA form, the CDR3 reads TGTGCCAGCAGCCCTGGACTGAGCACCTACGAGCAGTACTTC. It encodes CASSPGLSTYEQYF. This chain links TRBV5-4 with TRBJ2-7, with D possibly TRBD2 on 5 matching bases. Trimming shortened V by 4 bases and J by 2 bases, and 13 bases separated the two germline ends. The length of the CDR3 is 14 residues. CDR1 is SGHNT and CDR2 is YYREEE in the germline V gene (reference sequence). Complete variable domain (other parts from reference TRBV5-4 and TRBJ2-7): ETGVTQSPTHLIKTRGQQVTLRCSSQSGHNTVSWYQQALGQGPQFIFQYYREEENGRGNFPPRFSGLQFPNYSSELNVNALELDDSALYLCASSPGLSTYEQYFGPGTRLTVT.